These 26 T cell receptor beta chains share one sample of origin, sequenced in a study of T-cell reconstitution after alpha-beta-depleted transplantation in children. Unique molecular identifiers were used in preparing the TCRbeta library. TCRdb re-called the PCR reads with MiXCR, one entry per CDR3 protein. The table lists fewer than 700,000 distinct CDR3 sequences, 13% of them singletons, with around 2% in the top ten. Material: PBMCs, mostly from graft donor cells, obtained 360 days after TCRalphabeta/CD19-depleted stem cell transplant. The receptors here all came from a male patient younger than 18 who had a stem cell transplant for acute myeloid leukemia, so the T cells may come from the graft donor.

This clonotype was detected a few times. V and J are TRBV7-9 and TRBJ2-1; 10 bases fit TRBD2. This CDR3 region has 14 residues. The germline CDR1 and CDR2 sequences are SEHNR and FQNEAQ (reference sequence). V was clipped by 5 bases and J by 7 bases; unmatched bases: 5. The CDR3 protein is CASSRGGLANEQFF. For the CDR3, the DNA is TGTGCCAGCAGCAGGGGGGGACTAGCGAATGAGCAGTTCTTC.

This clonotype appeared many times. The chain combines TRBV27 with TRBJ2-7; D might be TRBD1 (6 bases). There are 14 residues in the CDR3. CDR1 and CDR2 from the germline V gene are MNHEY and SMNVEV (reference sequence). V dropped 1 base and J dropped 2 bases, with 9 bases sitting between them. Here the CDR3 DNA reads TGTGCCAGCAGTTTATGGGGGCAAACCTACGAGCAGTACTTC. Translating gives CASSLWGQTYEQYF.

This clonotype was detected only a few times. V is TRBV29-1 and J is TRBJ2-7; perhaps TRBD1 as D (5 bases). CDR1 SQVTM and CDR2 ANQGSEA come from the germline V gene. The CDR3 is 13 residues long. The V end was cut by 0 bases, the J end by 9 bases, with 15 bases between. The CDR3 DNA is TGCAGCGTTGAAGAAAGCCAAGGGGTGGGGCAGTACTTC. It is translated as CSVEESQGVGQYF.

This clonotype was counted at least ten times. The J gene is TRBJ2-7, the V gene TRBV11-2; D is possibly TRBD1 (5 bases). The germline CDR1 and CDR2 sequences are SGHAT and FQNNGV. This CDR3 has 14 amino acids. Trimming shortened V by 3 bases and J by 1 base, and 10 bases separated the two germline ends. CDR3 amino acids: CASSFKGLSYEQYF. The CDR3 nucleotides are TGTGCCAGCAGCTTTAAGGGGTTGTCCTACGAGCAGTACTTC.

The rearrangement links TRBV29-1 to TRBJ2-3; no reliable D call. V dropped 7 bases and J dropped 1 base, with 9 bases sitting between them. This CDR3 has 12 amino acids. Germline V gene lookup returns CDR1 SQVTM and CDR2 ANQGSEA. The CDR3 region is CSAALRTDTQYF. DNA of the CDR3: TGCAGCGCTGCCCTCCGCACAGATACGCAGTATTTT.

At least ten counts were recorded for this clonotype. The chain combines TRBV12-3 or TRBV12-4 with TRBJ2-7, with D unclear. The V end was cut by 4 bases, the J end by 4 bases, with 17 bases between. The CDR3 spans 15 residues. CDR3 protein: CASSSHGPGPYEQYF. In DNA, the CDR3 is TGTGCCAGCAGTTCCCACGGACCGGGCCCTTACGAGCAGTACTTC.

The chain combines TRBV29-1 with TRBJ2-7, with TRBD2 matching 15 bases. Looked up from germline, CDR1 is SQVTM and CDR2 is ANQGSEA. V dropped 3 bases and J dropped 7; count of bases not matched to a gene: 7. There are 15 residues in the CDR3. CDR3 sequence (DNA): TGCAGCGTTGAGGAGGGACTAGCGGGAGGTAGGGAGCAGTACTTC. Residues: CSVEEGLAGGREQYF.

This chain joins TRBV29-1 and TRBJ2-5, with no clear D. Trimming cost V 6 bases and J 3 bases, with 11 bases left between them. CDR1 and CDR2 (germline): SQVTM, ANQGSEA. The CDR3 is 12 residues long. This CDR3 reads CSVVAREETQYF. DNA of the CDR3: TGCAGCGTCGTAGCTAGGGAAGAGACCCAGTACTTC.

This clonotype occurred a few times. The chain uses TRBV27 and TRBJ2-2; D gene unclear. V gave up 2 bases and J gave up 4 bases, with 14 bases separating them. Germline V lookup: CDR1 MNHEY, CDR2 SMNVEV (reference sequence). The CDR3 sequence is 16 residues long. CDR3 in DNA: TGTGCCAGCAGTTTAGGGTCCATGCGGTTCACCGGGGAGCTGTTTTTT. Translating it yields CASSLGSMRFTGELFF.

The chain uses TRBV24-1 and TRBJ2-7; a possible D gene is TRBD2 (5 bases). CDR3 length equals 16 residues. Per germline, CDR1 KGHDR and CDR2 SFDVKD. V shed 4 bases and J shed 2 bases, with 17 bases lying between them. The CDR3 sequence is CATSDLTGKGTYEQYF. CDR3 nucleotide sequence: TGTGCCACCAGTGACTTGACGGGGAAGGGTACCTACGAGCAGTACTTC.

V is TRBV7-2 and J is TRBJ2-1; no firm D call. The V gene's germline CDR1 is SGHTA and CDR2 FQGNSA. Trimming pared 5 bases from V and 7 bases from J, leaving 12 bases between. This CDR3 comprises 13 residues. CDR3 sequence: CASSTSLPNEQFF. Here the CDR3 DNA reads TGTGCCAGCAGCACCTCTCTCCCAAATGAGCAGTTCTTC. The full variable domain, rest sourced from reference TRBV7-2 and TRBJ2-1, is GAGVSQSPSNKVTEKGKDVELRCDPISGHTALYWYRQSLGQGLEFLIYFQGNSAPDKSGLPSDRFSAERTGGSVSTLTIQRTQQEDSAVYLCASSTSLPNEQFFGPGTRLTVL.

V gene TRBV7-9 combines with J gene TRBJ1-5, with D possibly being TRBD1 (5 bases). Deletions cut 4 bases from V and 1 base from J, with 8 bases between. Germline CDR1 is SEHNR and CDR2 is FQNEAQ (reference sequence). The CDR3 sequence is 14 residues long. CDR3 sequence (DNA): TGTGCCAGCAGCTCTCGGGACAGCAATCAGCCCCAGCATTTT. Protein sequence: CASSSRDSNQPQHF.

In its sample, this clonotype was seen a few times. This chain connects TRBV2 to TRBJ2-7; weak D call: TRBD1 (5 bases). Trimming shortened V by 3 bases and J by 0 bases, and 9 bases separated the two germline ends. The CDR3 is 14 residues long. Germline V gives CDR1 SNHLY, CDR2 FYNNEI. The CDR3 loop is CASSDAGNSYEQYF. The CDR3 region has the DNA TGTGCCAGCAGTGATGCAGGGAACTCCTACGAGCAGTACTTC.

This chain links TRBV30 with TRBJ2-1, with 8 positions matching TRBD2. This CDR3 spans 17 amino acids. Germline V gene sequence: CDR1 GTSNPN, CDR2 SVGIG (reference sequence). Trimming took 0 bases from V and 0 from J; bases not matched to a gene: 7. The CDR3 nucleotides are TGTGCCTGGAGTGTACGGAGACTAGCGAGCTCCTACAATGAGCAGTTCTTC. The encoded protein is CAWSVRRLASSYNEQFF. The whole variable domain, remainder taken from reference TRBV30 and TRBJ2-1, is SQTIHQWPATLVQPVGSPLSLECTVEGTSNPNLYWYRQAAGRGLQLLFYSVGIGQISSEVPQNLSASRPQDRQFILSSKKLLLSDSGFYLCAWSVRRLASSYNEQFFGPGTRLTVL.

J is TRBJ2-7 and V is TRBV4-3; D remains ambiguous. The CDR3 is 13 amino acids. Germline V gives CDR1 LGHNA, CDR2 YSLEER. V lost 1 base and J lost 2, with 6 bases in between. In DNA form, the CDR3 reads TGCGCCAGCAGCCAAGGTAGTGCCTACGAGCAGTACTTC. Translated, it gives CASSQGSAYEQYF.

The chain employs TRBV14 and TRBJ1-5; 9 bases line up with TRBD1. The junction had 9 bases not matched to a gene; V was cut back by 3 bases and J by 3 bases. Looked up from germline, CDR1 is SGHDN and CDR2 is FVKESK. This CDR3 has 17 amino acids. The CDR3 sequence is CASSQRDRVENNQPQHF. Written as DNA, the CDR3 is TGTGCCAGCAGCCAGCGGGACAGGGTCGAAAACAATCAGCCCCAGCATTTT.

This clonotype came up a few times. The V gene is TRBV25-1, the J gene TRBJ2-5, with 9 bases that match TRBD1. Germline loops: CDR1 MGHDK, CDR2 SYGVNS. V was pared by 8 bases and J by 2 bases, with 15 bases of the junction left unmatched. The CDR3 extends over 17 amino acids. The CDR3 DNA follows: TGTGCCAGCTCGTTAGGACAGGGGCGTTTCGAGCAAGAGACCCAGTACTTC. Residues: CASSLGQGRFEQETQYF.

This clonotype showed up just a few times. The chain has TRBV3-1 and TRBJ2-1; no clear D. V was cut by 0 bases and J by 3 bases, with 9 bases left in between. The germline gives CDR1 LGHDT, CDR2 YNNKEL (reference sequence). The CDR3 covers 15 residues. CDR3 DNA: TGTGCCAGCAGCCAAGATACAGTCTACTACAATGAGCAGTTCTTC. This translates into CASSQDTVYYNEQFF.

A few counts support this clonotype. The genes are TRBV2 and TRBJ2-3; tentatively, D is TRBD2 (6 bases). This CDR3 is 16 amino acids long. The V gene lost 2 bases and the J gene lost 2 bases, with 14 bases spanning the gap. CDR1 is SNHLY and CDR2 is FYNNEI in the germline V gene. CDR3 loop: CASSEKWAGSTDTQYF. CDR3 in DNA: TGTGCCAGCAGTGAAAAGTGGGCGGGGTCCACAGATACGCAGTATTTT.

V and J are TRBV14 and TRBJ1-2, with a tentative D call TRBD1 (6 bases). Trimming removed 2 bases from V and 5 bases from J, with 12 bases in between. This CDR3 contains 14 residues. CDR1 and CDR2 from the germline V gene are SGHDN and FVKESK. This CDR3 reads CASSQYTGTYGYTF. CDR3 nucleotide sequence: TGTGCCAGCAGCCAATATACAGGGACTTATGGCTACACCTTC.

This clonotype has just a few counts. This chain joins TRBV11-1 and TRBJ2-1; 13 bases match TRBD2. This CDR3 comprises 18 residues. CDR1 is SGHAT, CDR2 FQDESV, per germline (reference sequence). Losses at the gene ends were 5 bases for V and 3 bases for J; bases not matched to a gene: 10. Here the CDR3 reads CASSPLQGLAGNYNEQFF. The CDR3 nucleotides are TGTGCCAGCAGCCCATTACAGGGACTAGCGGGAAACTACAATGAGCAGTTCTTC. Variable domain in full (rest from reference TRBV11-1 and TRBJ2-1): EAEVAQSPRYKITEKSQAVAFWCDPISGHATLYWYRQILGQGPELLVQFQDESVVDDSQLPKDRFSAERLKGVDSTLKIQPAELGDSAMYLCASSPLQGLAGNYNEQFFGPGTRLTVL.

The table lists this clonotype with a few counts. The V call is TRBV4-3, the J call TRBJ2-2, with D perhaps matching TRBD1 or TRBD2 (6 bases each). CDR1 LGHNA and CDR2 YSLEER come from the germline V gene. Trimming left V 4 bases short and J 2 bases short, with 17 bases between. The CDR3 sequence is 17 residues long. In DNA, the CDR3 is TGCGCCAGCAGCCGCGGACAGTTCGGGGGTAACACCGGGGAGCTGTTTTTT. Translating gives CASSRGQFGGNTGELFF.

The chain couples TRBV7-3 to TRBJ2-2; 8 nucleotides line up with TRBD1. The CDR3 contains 17 residues. Unmatched junction bases numbered 15, after V lost 5 bases and J lost 7 bases. Germline loops: CDR1 SGHTA, CDR2 FQGTGA. CDR3 loop: CASSPPRIQGGGGELFF. The CDR3 DNA sequence: TGTGCCAGCAGCCCACCCCGAATACAGGGGGGAGGCGGGGAGCTGTTTTTT.

This clonotype was recorded only once. The chain's CDR3 is CASSQDLREGETQYF. In nucleotides, the CDR3 is TGTGCCAGCAGCCAAGACCTACGGGAGGGGGAGACCCAGTACTTC. The V and J genes are TRBV7-6 and TRBJ2-5; TRBD2 matches 8 bases. Germline V gene data show CDR1 as SGHVS and CDR2 as FNYEAQ. The CDR3 is made up of 15 amino acids. Unmatched junction bases numbered 10, after V lost 5 bases and J lost 5 bases.

This clonotype was recorded many times. The chain uses TRBV7-3 and TRBJ2-2; 7 bases map to TRBD1. V dropped 1 base and J dropped 1; count of bases not matched to a gene: 6. There are 17 residues in the CDR3. CDR1 and CDR2 (germline): SGHTA, FQGTGA. CDR3 in amino acids: CASSLSLDRMNTGELFF. CDR3 nucleotides: TGTGCCAGCAGCTTAAGCTTGGACAGGATGAACACCGGGGAGCTGTTTTTT.

This clonotype was observed a handful of times. This rearrangement joins TRBV24-1 to TRBJ2-6; 8 bases map to TRBD1. Germline CDR1 KGHDR, CDR2 SFDVKD. The ends lost 5 bases at V and 1 base at J; junction bases unmatched: 6. This CDR3 has 17 residues. The CDR3 protein is CATSVGTGVSGANVLTF. The CDR3, as DNA: TGTGCCACCAGTGTGGGGACAGGAGTTTCTGGGGCCAACGTCCTGACTTTC.